The 18 T cell receptor beta chains in this list originate from one sample, sequenced in a study of blood T cell repertoires in COVID-19. Data came from immunoSEQ multiplex PCR; TCRdb stores just in-frame clones and leaves some out. Here the sample spans about 150,000 clones, 81% being singletons. Sequenced sample: peripheral blood. All receptors derive from a woman aged 55 to 70 with active or convalescent COVID-19.

This CDR3 reads CASSQEGGSNQPQHF. For the CDR3, the DNA is TGCGCCAGCAGCCAAGAAGGAGGGAGCAATCAGCCCCAGCATTTT. This chain uses TRBV4-3 with TRBJ1-5; D uncertain. V gave up 0 bases and J gave up 1 base, with 7 bases separating them. Germline CDR1 is LGHNA and CDR2 is YSLEER. CDR3 length: 15 residues.

In its sample, this clone was seen once. This chain uses TRBV6-5 with TRBJ2-4, with TRBD2 as a possible D gene (6 bases). Per the germline V gene, CDR1 is MNHEY and CDR2 is SVGAGI. Trimming shortened V by 0 bases and J by 6 bases, and 15 bases separated the two germline ends. The CDR3 has 16 amino acids. CDR3: CASSYSTWSGGNIQYF. The CDR3 region has the DNA TGTGCCAGCAGTTACTCGACGTGGTCCGGGGGAAACATTCAGTACTTC.

The V gene is TRBV5-1, the J gene TRBJ2-6; D is unresolved. CDR3 size: 14 residues. Deletions cut 5 bases from V and 4 bases from J, with 10 bases between. The germline V gene has CDR1 SGHRS and CDR2 YFSETQ. CDR3 region: CASSSASGANVLTF. DNA of the CDR3: TGCGCCAGCAGTAGTGCGTCGGGGGCCAACGTCCTGACTTTC. Variable domain in full (rest from reference TRBV5-1 and TRBJ2-6): KAGVTQTPRYLIKTRGQQVTLSCSPISGHRSVSWYQQTPGQGLQFLFEYFSETQRNKGNFPGRFSGRQFSNSRSEMNVSTLELGDSALYLCASSSASGANVLTFGAGSRLTVL.

J is TRBJ1-1 and V is TRBV28; 8 nucleotides line up with TRBD1. The length of the CDR3 is 14 residues. Unmatched junction bases numbered 5, after V lost 4 bases and J lost 4 bases. The germline V gene has CDR1 MDHEN and CDR2 SYDVKM. CDR3 region: CASSSPDRVTEAFF. The CDR3 DNA follows: TGTGCCAGCAGTTCCCCGGACAGGGTCACTGAAGCTTTCTTT.

This chain joins TRBV6-1 and TRBJ2-7, with D perhaps matching TRBD2 (5 bases). Trimming removed 3 bases from V and 4 bases from J, with 10 bases in between. CDR1 MNHNS and CDR2 SASEGT come from the germline V gene. This CDR3 has 13 residues. CDR3 bases: TGTGCCAGCAGTGATATCGGGGTTTACGAGCAGTACGTC. Encoded protein: CASSDIGVYEQYV.

This clone showed up just a few times. The chain links TRBV18 to TRBJ2-5; 7 bases map to TRBD2. The V segment lost 5 bases and the J segment 5 bases; nucleotides outside the gene matches: 8. Germline V CDR1 and CDR2: KGHSH, LQKENI. The CDR3 is 14 residues long. CDR3 bases: TGTGCCAGCTCAACAACGAGCGGGACTGAGACCCAGTACTTC. Its protein product is CASSTTSGTETQYF.

The chain is built from TRBV5-1 and TRBJ2-5; 8 bases line up with TRBD2. CDR3 length equals 15 residues. From germline, CDR1 is SGHRS and CDR2 YFSETQ. The J segment lost 4 bases and the V segment lost 0 bases, leaving 5 bases of the junction unmatched. The CDR3 sequence: CASSLGSGSPETQYF. The CDR3, as DNA: TGCGCCAGCAGCTTGGGGAGCGGGAGCCCAGAGACCCAGTACTTC.

This clone has just one count. The chain couples TRBV29-1 to TRBJ2-3, with 8 bases matching TRBD2. The germline CDR1 and CDR2 sequences are SQVTM and ANQGSEA. This CDR3 has 15 residues. The J segment lost 3 bases and the V segment lost 3 bases, leaving 8 bases of the junction unmatched. The CDR3: CSVEGSSGITDTQYF. CDR3 bases: TGCAGCGTTGAGGGGAGTAGCGGGATTACAGATACGCAGTATTTT.

This clone was seen just once. The rearrangement joins TRBV7-2 to TRBJ2-3; 8 nucleotides agree with TRBD2. CDR1 SGHTA and CDR2 FQGNSA come from the germline V gene. V was pared by 6 bases and J by 6 bases, with 8 bases of the junction left unmatched. The CDR3 consists of 14 residues. CDR3 DNA: TGTGCCAGCAGTTCAAGGACTAGCAAGGATACGCAGTATTTT. Amino acids: CASSSRTSKDTQYF.

The V gene is TRBV2, the J gene TRBJ2-7; D may be TRBD1 (6 bases). Germline V gives CDR1 SNHLY, CDR2 FYNNEI. Trimming shortened V by 11 bases and J by 3 bases, and 11 bases separated the two germline ends. The CDR3 totals 11 residues. The CDR3 reads CAGLQGYEQYV. In nucleotides, the CDR3 is TGTGCCGGGCTACAGGGCTACGAGCAGTACGTC.

This clone was seen only once. The rearrangement links TRBV9 to TRBJ1-6, with 8 bases that match TRBD1. CDR3 length equals 15 residues. The trim removed 3 bases at V and 9 bases at J, leaving 8 bases unmatched. Per germline, CDR1 SGDLS and CDR2 YYNGEE. This chain's CDR3 is CASSGTDRDGSPLHF. The CDR3 DNA sequence: TGTGCCAGCAGCGGGACGGACAGGGATGGTTCACCCCTCCACTTT.

This sequence joins TRBV7-2 and TRBJ2-3, with a tentative D call TRBD2 (5 bases). Germline CDR1 SGHTA, CDR2 FQGNSA. Trimming removed 4 bases from V and 2 bases from J, with 16 bases in between. This CDR3 is built from 16 residues. For the CDR3, the DNA is TGTGCCAGCAGCTCGATGCGGGCCGGGTTCACAGATACGCAGTATTTT. This gives the protein CASSSMRAGFTDTQYF.

This chain connects TRBV28 to TRBJ1-1; 7 nucleotides align to TRBD1. The CDR3 totals 16 residues. The V and J ends lost 6 bases and 0 bases, in that order; junction bases with no gene match: 10. Germline V gene data show CDR1 as MDHEN and CDR2 as SYDVKM. CDR3 in amino acids: CASRSGTATLNTEAFF. The DNA of the CDR3 is TGTGCCAGCAGATCCGGGACAGCAACTCTGAACACTGAAGCTTTCTTT.

This clone was detected only a few times. V gene TRBV28 combines with J gene TRBJ1-2; D uncertain. CDR1 MDHEN and CDR2 SYDVKM come from the germline V gene. The CDR3 has 11 residues. V lost 4 bases and J 8 bases, leaving 8 bases between the germline ends. CDR3 residues: CASSSIVGYTF. The CDR3 DNA reads TGTGCCAGCAGTTCAATAGTGGGCTACACCTTC.

This chain connects TRBV15 to TRBJ1-2; possible D gene TRBD1, 6 bases. The CDR3 totals 15 residues. V gave up 0 bases and J gave up 4 bases, with 12 bases separating them. Germline V gives CDR1 LNHNV, CDR2 YYDKDF (reference sequence). As DNA, the CDR3 is TGTGCCACCAGCAGAGATACGCAGGGGAGCTATGGCTACACCTTC. Translated, it gives CATSRDTQGSYGYTF.

This chain uses TRBV5-1 with TRBJ2-3, with 15 bases identical to TRBD2. The CDR3 is made up of 18 amino acids. Germline V gives CDR1 SGHRS, CDR2 YFSETQ. V trimming: 1 base; J trimming: 6 bases; junction bases outside the gene matches: 9. The CDR3 DNA reads as TGCGCCAGCAGCTTGCCCCGGTGGACTAGCGGGGGGGTGGATACGCAGTATTTT. This gives the protein CASSLPRWTSGGVDTQYF. Using reference TRBV5-1 and TRBJ2-3 for the parts outside the CDR3, the full variable domain is KAGVTQTPRYLIKTRGQQVTLSCSPISGHRSVSWYQQTPGQGLQFLFEYFSETQRNKGNFPGRFSGRQFSNSRSEMNVSTLELGDSALYLCASSLPRWTSGGVDTQYFGPGTRLTVL.

This chain links TRBV14 with TRBJ1-2; 8 bases agree with TRBD1. The CDR3 length is 17 residues. V gave up 0 bases and J gave up 4 bases; unmatched junction bases: 10. Germline CDR1 is SGHDN and CDR2 is FVKESK. In DNA, the CDR3 is TGTGCCAGCAGCCAAGAAAGACAGCGACAGGGGATCTATGGCTACACCTTC. It encodes CASSQERQRQGIYGYTF.

This clone was recorded once. This sequence joins TRBV6-6 and TRBJ1-5; 7 nucleotides agree with TRBD1. CDR1 is MNHNY, CDR2 SVGAGI, per germline (reference sequence). The CDR3 is made up of 16 amino acids. V was clipped by 4 bases and J by 6 bases; unmatched bases: 12. The CDR3 spells CASSSTAEQGFQPQHF. CDR3 sequence (DNA): TGTGCCAGCAGTTCTACCGCCGAACAGGGGTTTCAGCCCCAGCATTTT.